A selection of T cell receptor beta chains follows, all from one sample in a study of control samples from healthy donors and cancer patients. TCRdb's table, derived via immunoSEQ multiplex PCR, lists solely in-frame clones and lacks some. This sample has 100,000 to 130,000 clones, with about 80% found just once. The sample taken for sequencing was blood. The receptors were sampled from a man aged 18-30 years in good health. Each CDR3 is given with its conserved first and last residue. D genes are given only for firm matches. Rows give clone size only sometimes, using once, few, many, or a class for an expanded clone.

CDR3 protein: CASSLGQVNSPLHF
CDR3 DNA: TGCGCCAGCAGCTTGGGACAGGTTAATTCACCCCTCCACTTT
D gene: -
V gene: TRBV5-1
J gene: TRBJ1-6
clone size: -

CDR3 protein: CASSVLAGGTDTQYF
CDR3 DNA: TGTGCCAGCAGTGTCCTAGCGGGGGGCACAGATACGCAGTATTTT
D gene: TRBD2
V gene: TRBV14
J gene: TRBJ2-3
clone size: -

CDR3 protein: CASSPPTSGGYNEQFF
CDR3 DNA: TGTGCCAGCAGCCCCCCGACTAGCGGGGGCTACAATGAGCAGTTCTTC
D gene: TRBD2
V gene: TRBV7-2
J gene: TRBJ2-1
clone size: -

CDR3 protein: CASSPQPSTEQYF
CDR3 DNA: TGTGCCAGCTCACCACAGCCCTCAACCGAGCAGTACTTC
D gene: -
V gene: TRBV18
J gene: TRBJ2-7
clone size: -

CDR3 protein: CAISESIGLAGSYNEQFF
CDR3 DNA: TGTGCCATCAGTGAGTCGATAGGGCTAGCGGGTTCCTACAATGAGCAGTTCTTC
D gene: TRBD2
V gene: TRBV10-3
J gene: TRBJ2-1
clone size: -

CDR3 protein: CASSWTSRGELFF
CDR3 DNA: TGCGCCAGCAGTTGGACTAGCCGCGGGGAGCTGTTTTTT
D gene: TRBD2
V gene: TRBV10-2
J gene: TRBJ2-2
clone size: -

CDR3 protein: CASSPTRTTTDTQYF
CDR3 DNA: TGTGCCAGCAGCCCCACCCGGACTACTACAGATACGCAGTATTTT
D gene: -
V gene: TRBV5-7
J gene: TRBJ2-3
clone size: -

CDR3 protein: CASSYSTGTKNIQYF
CDR3 DNA: TGTGCCAGCAGCTACTCGACAGGAACAAAAAACATTCAGTACTTC
D gene: -
V gene: TRBV5-8
J gene: TRBJ2-4
clone size: -

CDR3 protein: CASLSGQQETQYF
CDR3 DNA: TGTGCCAGCCTTTCGGGACAGCAAGAGACCCAGTACTTC
D gene: TRBD1
V gene: TRBV18
J gene: TRBJ2-5
clone size: few

CDR3 protein: CASSQGRIIGGRDEQFF
CDR3 DNA: TGTGCCAGCAGCCAAGGAAGGATAATCGGGGGCCGGGATGAGCAGTTCTTC
D gene: -
V gene: TRBV14
J gene: TRBJ2-1
clone size: few

CDR3 protein: CASSQATVPYEQYF
CDR3 DNA: TGTGCCAGCAGCCAAGCGACTGTTCCCTACGAGCAGTACTTC
D gene: -
V gene: TRBV4-2
J gene: TRBJ2-7
clone size: -

CDR3 protein: CASTPPGGANSPLHF
CDR3 DNA: TGTGCCAGCACCCCCCCCGGGGGGGCTAATTCACCCCTCCACTTT
D gene: -
V gene: TRBV6-6
J gene: TRBJ1-6
clone size: -

CDR3 protein: CASSPRDMESPYEQYF
CDR3 DNA: TGTGCCAGCAGCCCCCGGGACATGGAGTCTCCCTACGAGCAGTACTTC
D gene: -
V gene: TRBV7-2
J gene: TRBJ2-7
clone size: -

CDR3 protein: CASSQDQGGSYNSPLHF
CDR3 DNA: TGCGCCAGCAGCCAAGATCAGGGGGGTTCCTATAATTCACCCCTCCACTTT
D gene: TRBD1
V gene: TRBV4-1
J gene: TRBJ1-6
clone size: -

CDR3 protein: CASSLDGGPDFYGYTF
CDR3 DNA: TGCGCCAGCAGCTTGGATGGGGGTCCGGACTTCTATGGCTACACCTTC
D gene: -
V gene: TRBV5-1
J gene: TRBJ1-2
clone size: once

CDR3 protein: CASSLAPNQPQHF
CDR3 DNA: TGTGCCAGCAGCTTAGCGCCGAATCAGCCCCAGCATTTT
D gene: -
V gene: TRBV11-2
J gene: TRBJ1-5
clone size: few

CDR3 protein: CATSDPTSGGTDTQYF
CDR3 DNA: TGTGCCACCAGTGACCCGACTAGCGGGGGCACAGATACGCAGTATTTT
D gene: TRBD2
V gene: TRBV24-1
J gene: TRBJ2-3
clone size: once

CDR3 protein: CASSQEGQGVDGYTF
CDR3 DNA: TGTGCCAGCAGCCAAGAGGGACAGGGGGTCGATGGCTACACCTTC
D gene: TRBD1
V gene: TRBV3-1/TRBV3-2
J gene: TRBJ1-2
clone size: -

CDR3 protein: CASSFRRSTDTQYF
CDR3 DNA: TGTGCCAGCAGTTTTAGGCGGAGCACAGATACGCAGTATTTT
D gene: -
V gene: TRBV28
J gene: TRBJ2-3
clone size: -